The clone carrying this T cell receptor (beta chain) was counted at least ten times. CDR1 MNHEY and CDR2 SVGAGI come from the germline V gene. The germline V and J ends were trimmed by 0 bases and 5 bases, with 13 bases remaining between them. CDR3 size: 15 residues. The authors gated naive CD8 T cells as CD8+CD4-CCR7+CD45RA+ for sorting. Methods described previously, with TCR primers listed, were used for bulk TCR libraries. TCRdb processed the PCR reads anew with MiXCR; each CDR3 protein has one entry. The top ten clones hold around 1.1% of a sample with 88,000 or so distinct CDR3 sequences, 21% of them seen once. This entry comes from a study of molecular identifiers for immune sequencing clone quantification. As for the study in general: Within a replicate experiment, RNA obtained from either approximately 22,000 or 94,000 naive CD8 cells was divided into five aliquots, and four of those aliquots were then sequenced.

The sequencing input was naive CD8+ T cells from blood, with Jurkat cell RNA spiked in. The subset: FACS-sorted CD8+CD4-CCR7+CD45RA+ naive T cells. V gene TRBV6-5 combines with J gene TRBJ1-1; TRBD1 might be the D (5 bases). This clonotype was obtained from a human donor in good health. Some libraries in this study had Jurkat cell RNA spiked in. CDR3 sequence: CASSYSRGVGTEAFF. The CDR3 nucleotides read TGTGCCAGCAGTTACTCAAGGGGAGTAGGGACTGAAGCTTTCTTT.